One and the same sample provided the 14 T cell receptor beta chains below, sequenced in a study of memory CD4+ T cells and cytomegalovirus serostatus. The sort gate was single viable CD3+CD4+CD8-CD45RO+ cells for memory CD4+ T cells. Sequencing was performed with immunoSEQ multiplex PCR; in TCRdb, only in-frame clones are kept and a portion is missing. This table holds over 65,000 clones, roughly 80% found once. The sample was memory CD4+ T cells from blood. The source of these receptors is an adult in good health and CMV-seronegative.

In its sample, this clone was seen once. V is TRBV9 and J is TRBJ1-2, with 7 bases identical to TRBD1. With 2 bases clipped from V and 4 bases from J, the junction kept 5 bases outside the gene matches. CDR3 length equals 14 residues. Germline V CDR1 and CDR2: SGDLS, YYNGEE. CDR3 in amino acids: CASSVRQGLYGYTF. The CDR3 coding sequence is TGTGCCAGCAGCGTCCGACAGGGACTCTATGGCTACACCTTC.

The DNA of the CDR3 is TGTGCCAGCAGTTACTCTGAGGGAGCCGGGGAGCTGTTTTTT. This translates into CASSYSEGAGELFF. The chain carries TRBV6-6 and TRBJ2-2, with D perhaps TRBD2 (5 bases). The CDR3 length is 14 residues. Germline V gives CDR1 MNHNY, CDR2 SVGAGI (reference sequence). Trimming took 0 bases from V and 6 from J, leaving 8 bases between them.

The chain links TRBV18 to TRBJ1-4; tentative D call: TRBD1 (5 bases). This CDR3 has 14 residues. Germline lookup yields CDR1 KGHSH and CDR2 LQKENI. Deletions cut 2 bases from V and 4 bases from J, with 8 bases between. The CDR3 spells CASSPGQDNEKLFF. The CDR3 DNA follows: TGTGCCAGCTCACCAGGACAAGATAATGAAAAACTGTTTTTT.

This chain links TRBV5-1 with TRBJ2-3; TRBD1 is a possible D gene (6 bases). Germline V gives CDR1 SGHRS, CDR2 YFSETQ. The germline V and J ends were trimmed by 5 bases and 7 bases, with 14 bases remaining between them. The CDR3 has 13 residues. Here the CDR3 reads CASRKNREYTQYF. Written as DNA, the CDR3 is TGCGCCAGCAGGAAAAACAGGGAGTATACGCAGTATTTT.

The CDR3 region is CASSFRLAGETQYF. The CDR3, as DNA: TGTGCCAGCAGCTTTCGACTAGCGGGGGAGACCCAGTACTTC. J is TRBJ2-5 and V is TRBV7-6; 11 nucleotides match TRBD2. CDR3 length: 14 amino acids. Germline CDR1 SGHVS, CDR2 FNYEAQ. The V and J ends lost 3 bases and 5 bases, in that order; junction bases with no gene match: 2.

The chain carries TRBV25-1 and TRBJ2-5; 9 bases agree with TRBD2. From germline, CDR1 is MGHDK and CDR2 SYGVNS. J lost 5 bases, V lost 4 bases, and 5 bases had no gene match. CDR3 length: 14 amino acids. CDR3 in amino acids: CASSGLAGWETQYF. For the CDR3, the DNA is TGTGCCAGCAGTGGCCTAGCGGGGTGGGAGACCCAGTACTTC.

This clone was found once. This CDR3 reads CASSRGTAEHEKLFF. In nucleotides, the CDR3 is TGTGCCAGTAGTAGGGGGACTGCCGAACATGAAAAACTGTTTTTT. The V and J genes are TRBV19 and TRBJ1-4, with a possible D match to TRBD1 (5 bases). This CDR3 spans 15 amino acids. V was clipped by 4 bases and J by 6 bases, with 15 bases between them. Germline CDR1 reads LNHDA; CDR2 reads SQIVND (reference sequence).

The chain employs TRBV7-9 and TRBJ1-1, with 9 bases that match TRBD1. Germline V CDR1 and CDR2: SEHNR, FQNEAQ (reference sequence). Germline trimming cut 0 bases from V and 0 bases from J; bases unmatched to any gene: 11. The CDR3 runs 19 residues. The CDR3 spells CASSLARGGGTGMNTEAFF. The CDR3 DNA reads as TGTGCCAGCAGCTTAGCTCGGGGCGGTGGGACAGGGATGAACACTGAAGCTTTCTTT.

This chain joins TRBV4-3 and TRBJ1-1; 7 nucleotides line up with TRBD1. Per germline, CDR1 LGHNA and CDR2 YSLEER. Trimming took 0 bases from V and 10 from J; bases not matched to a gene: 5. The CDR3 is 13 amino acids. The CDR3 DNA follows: TGCGCCAGCAGCCAAGAGCGGGACAGTAGAGCTTTCTTT. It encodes CASSQERDSRAFF.

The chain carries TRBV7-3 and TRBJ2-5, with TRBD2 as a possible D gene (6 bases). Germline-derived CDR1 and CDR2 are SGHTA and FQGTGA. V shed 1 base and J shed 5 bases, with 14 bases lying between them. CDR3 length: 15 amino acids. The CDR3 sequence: CASSLIHRGRETQYF. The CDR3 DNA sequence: TGTGCCAGCAGCTTAATCCACCGGGGGAGGGAGACCCAGTACTTC. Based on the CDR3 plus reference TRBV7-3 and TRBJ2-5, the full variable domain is GAGVSQTPSNKVTEKGKYVELRCDPISGHTALYWYRQSLGQGPEFLIYFQGTGAADDSGLPNDRFFAVRPEGSVSTLKIQRTERGDSAVYLCASSLIHRGRETQYFGPGTRLLVL.

For the CDR3, the DNA is TGCAGCGTTGAAGGTCAGCTCTATGGCTACACCTTC. Protein: CSVEGQLYGYTF. This chain links TRBV29-1 with TRBJ1-2; D remains unclear. Trimming removed 1 base at V and 4 bases at J, with 7 bases between. CDR3 length: 12 residues. Germline assignment: CDR1 SQVTM and CDR2 ANQGSEA.

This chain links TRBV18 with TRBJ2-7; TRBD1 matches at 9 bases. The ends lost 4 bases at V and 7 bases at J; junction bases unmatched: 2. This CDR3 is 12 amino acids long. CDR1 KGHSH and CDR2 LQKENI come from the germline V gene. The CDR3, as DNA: TGTGCCAGCTCACGAGACAGGGGGGAGCAGTACTTC. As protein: CASSRDRGEQYF.

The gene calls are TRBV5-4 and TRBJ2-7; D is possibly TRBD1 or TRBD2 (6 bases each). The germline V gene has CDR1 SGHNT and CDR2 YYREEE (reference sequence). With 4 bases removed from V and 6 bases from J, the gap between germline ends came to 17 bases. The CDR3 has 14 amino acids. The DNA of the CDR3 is TGTGCCAGCAGCCCCAAGGGGGGCTCAAGCGAGCAGTACTTC. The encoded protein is CASSPKGGSSEQYF.

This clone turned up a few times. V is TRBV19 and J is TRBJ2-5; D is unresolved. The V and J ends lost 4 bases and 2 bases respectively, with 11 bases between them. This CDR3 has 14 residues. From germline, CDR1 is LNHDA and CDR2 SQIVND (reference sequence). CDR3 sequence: CASSTPGLQETQYF. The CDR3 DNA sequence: TGTGCCAGTAGTACACCGGGCCTGCAAGAGACCCAGTACTTC.